This T cell receptor (beta chain) was profiled in a study of blood T cell repertoires in COVID-19. At the level of the study: The samples span acute and convalescent COVID-19 from the United States, Italy and Spain. Nucleic acid was either cDNA or gDNA, and it came from T cells, B-cell-depleted T cells, or PBMCs.

Germline lookup yields CDR1 LGHNA and CDR2 YNFKEQ. This CDR3 contains 14 residues. V gave up 1 base and J gave up 7 bases, with 11 bases separating them. This clone was counted only a few times. Study processing details: Reference gene primer amplification in the assay estimated nucleated cell counts. Measured with immunoSEQ multiplex PCR; TCRdb has only the in-frame clones, and not every one. V and J calls and clone size are given by that table; D and trimming were obtained from the DNA. The sample has roughly 200,000 clones; 70% to 90% are singletons. Sequences were obtained from peripheral blood. The V call is TRBV4-2, the J call TRBJ2-1; D is undetermined. The source is a human donor with active or convalescent COVID-19. The donor label of this sample is uncertain. The CDR3 is CASSQVSRDNEQFF. Here the CDR3 DNA reads TGTGCCAGCAGCCAAGTGAGCCGAGATAATGAGCAGTTCTTC.